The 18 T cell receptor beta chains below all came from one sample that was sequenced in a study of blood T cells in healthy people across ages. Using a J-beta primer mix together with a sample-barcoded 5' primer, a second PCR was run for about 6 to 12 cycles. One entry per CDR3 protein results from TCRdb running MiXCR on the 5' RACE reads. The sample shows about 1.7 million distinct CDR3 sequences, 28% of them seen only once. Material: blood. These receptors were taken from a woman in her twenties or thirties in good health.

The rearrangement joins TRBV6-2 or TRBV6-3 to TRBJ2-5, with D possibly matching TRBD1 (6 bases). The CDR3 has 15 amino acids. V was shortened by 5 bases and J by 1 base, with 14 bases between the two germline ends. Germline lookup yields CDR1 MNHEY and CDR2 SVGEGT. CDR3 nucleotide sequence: TGTGCCAGCAGTCAAGCTCAGGGGCTCCAAGAGACCCAGTACTTC. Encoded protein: CASSQAQGLQETQYF.

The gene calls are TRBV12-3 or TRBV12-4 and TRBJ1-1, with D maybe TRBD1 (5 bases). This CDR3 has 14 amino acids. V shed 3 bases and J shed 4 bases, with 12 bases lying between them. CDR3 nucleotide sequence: TGTGCCAGCAGTTTCGATGGGGGTGTCACTGAAGCTTTCTTT. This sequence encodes CASSFDGGVTEAFF.

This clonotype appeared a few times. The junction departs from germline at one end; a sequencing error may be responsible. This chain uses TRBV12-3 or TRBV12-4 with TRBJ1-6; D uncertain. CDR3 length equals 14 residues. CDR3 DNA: TGTGCCAGCAGTTTAGGGCACTATAATTCACCCCCCCACTTT. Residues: CASSLGHYNSPPHF.

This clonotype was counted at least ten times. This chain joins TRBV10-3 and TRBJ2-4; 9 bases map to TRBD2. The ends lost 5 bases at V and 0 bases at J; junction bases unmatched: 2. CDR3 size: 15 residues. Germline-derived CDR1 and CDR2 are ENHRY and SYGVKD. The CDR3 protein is CAISPSGEAKNIQYF. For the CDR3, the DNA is TGTGCCATCAGTCCTAGCGGGGAAGCCAAAAACATTCAGTACTTC.

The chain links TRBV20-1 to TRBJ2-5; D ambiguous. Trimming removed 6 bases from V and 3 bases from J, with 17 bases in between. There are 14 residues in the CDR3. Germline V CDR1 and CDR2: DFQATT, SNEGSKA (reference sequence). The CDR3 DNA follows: TGCAGTGCCCCCTCGAGGCCCTCAGAAGAGACCCAGTACTTC. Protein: CSAPSRPSEETQYF.

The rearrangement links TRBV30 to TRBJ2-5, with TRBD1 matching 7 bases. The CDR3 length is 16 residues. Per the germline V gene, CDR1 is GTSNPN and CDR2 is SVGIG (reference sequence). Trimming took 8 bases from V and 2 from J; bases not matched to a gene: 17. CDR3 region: CARTMTGWGPQETQYF. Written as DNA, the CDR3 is TGTGCCAGGACCATGACAGGGTGGGGCCCACAAGAGACCCAGTACTTC. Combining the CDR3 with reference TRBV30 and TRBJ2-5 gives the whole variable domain SQTIHQWPATLVQPVGSPLSLECTVEGTSNPNLYWYRQAAGRGLQLLFYSVGIGQISSEVPQNLSASRPQDRQFILSSKKLLLSDSGFYLCARTMTGWGPQETQYFGPGTRLLVL.

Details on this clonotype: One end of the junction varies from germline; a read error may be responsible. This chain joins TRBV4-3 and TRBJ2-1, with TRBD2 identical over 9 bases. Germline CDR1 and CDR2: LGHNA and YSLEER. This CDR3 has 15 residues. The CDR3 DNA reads TGCGCCAGCAACCAAGACCGTCTAGCGGGGAATGAGCAGTTCTTC. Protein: CASNQDRLAGNEQFF.

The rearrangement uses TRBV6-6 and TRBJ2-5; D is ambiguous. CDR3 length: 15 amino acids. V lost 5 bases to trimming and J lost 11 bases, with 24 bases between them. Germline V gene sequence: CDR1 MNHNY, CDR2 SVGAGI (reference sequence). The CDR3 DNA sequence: TGTGCCAGCAGTCACATGTTGGGGTTGCGAAATGAGCAGTACTTC. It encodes CASSHMLGLRNEQYF.

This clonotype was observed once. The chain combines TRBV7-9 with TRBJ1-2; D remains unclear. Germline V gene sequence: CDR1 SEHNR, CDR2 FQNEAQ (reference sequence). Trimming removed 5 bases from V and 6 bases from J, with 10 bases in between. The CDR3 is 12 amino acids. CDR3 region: CASSQRGHGYTF. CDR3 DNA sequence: TGTGCCAGCAGCCAGAGAGGCCATGGCTACACCTTC.

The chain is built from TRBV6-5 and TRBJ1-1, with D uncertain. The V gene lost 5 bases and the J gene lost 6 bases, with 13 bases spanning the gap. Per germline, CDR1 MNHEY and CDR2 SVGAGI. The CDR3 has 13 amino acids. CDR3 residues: CASSAGSPAEAFF. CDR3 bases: TGTGCCAGCAGTGCCGGTTCCCCGGCTGAAGCTTTCTTT.

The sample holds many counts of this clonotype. CDR3 region: CASGPDLSEQYF. The CDR3 DNA reads as TGTGCCAGCGGACCGGACTTAAGCGAGCAGTACTTC. The chain combines TRBV18 with TRBJ2-7, with D possibly TRBD2 on 5 matching bases. Germline-derived CDR1 and CDR2 are KGHSH and LQKENI. V was pared by 8 bases and J by 6 bases, with 14 bases between. This CDR3 is 12 amino acids long.

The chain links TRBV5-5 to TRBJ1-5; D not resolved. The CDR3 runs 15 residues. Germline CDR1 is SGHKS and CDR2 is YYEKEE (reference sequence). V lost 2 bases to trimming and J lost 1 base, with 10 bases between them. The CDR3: CASSLIGESNQPQHF. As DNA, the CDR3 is TGTGCCAGCAGCTTAATTGGGGAGAGCAATCAGCCCCAGCATTTT.

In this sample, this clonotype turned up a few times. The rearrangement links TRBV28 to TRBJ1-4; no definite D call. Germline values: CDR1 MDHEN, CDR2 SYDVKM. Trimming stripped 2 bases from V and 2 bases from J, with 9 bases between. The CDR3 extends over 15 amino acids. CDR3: CASSLEVSTNEKLFF. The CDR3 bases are TGTGCCAGCAGTTTAGAGGTTTCGACTAATGAAAAACTGTTTTTT.

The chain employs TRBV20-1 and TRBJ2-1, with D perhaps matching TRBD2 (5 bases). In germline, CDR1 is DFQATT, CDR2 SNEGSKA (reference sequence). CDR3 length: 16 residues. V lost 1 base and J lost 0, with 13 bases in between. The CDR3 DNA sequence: TGCAGTGCTAGAGTTTTCAGAGCGGACTCCTACAATGAGCAGTTCTTC. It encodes CSARVFRADSYNEQFF.

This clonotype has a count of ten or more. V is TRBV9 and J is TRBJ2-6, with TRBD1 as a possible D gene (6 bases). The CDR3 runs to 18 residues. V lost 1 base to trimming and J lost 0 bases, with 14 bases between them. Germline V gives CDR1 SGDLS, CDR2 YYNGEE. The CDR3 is CASSVSGQTVSGANVLTF. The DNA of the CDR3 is TGTGCCAGCAGCGTATCTGGACAGACCGTCTCTGGGGCCAACGTCCTGACTTTC. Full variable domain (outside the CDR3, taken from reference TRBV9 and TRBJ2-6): DSGVTQTPKHLITATGQRVTLRCSPRSGDLSVYWYQQSLDQGLQFLIQYYNGEERAKGNILERFSAQQFPDLHSELNLSSLELGDSALYFCASSVSGQTVSGANVLTFGAGSRLTVL.

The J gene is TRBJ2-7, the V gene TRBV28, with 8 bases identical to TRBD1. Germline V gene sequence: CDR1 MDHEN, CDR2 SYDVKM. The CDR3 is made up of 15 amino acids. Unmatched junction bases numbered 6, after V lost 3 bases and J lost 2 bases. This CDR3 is CASSFGQGSAYEQYF. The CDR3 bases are TGTGCCAGCAGTTTCGGACAGGGCAGCGCCTACGAGCAGTACTTC.

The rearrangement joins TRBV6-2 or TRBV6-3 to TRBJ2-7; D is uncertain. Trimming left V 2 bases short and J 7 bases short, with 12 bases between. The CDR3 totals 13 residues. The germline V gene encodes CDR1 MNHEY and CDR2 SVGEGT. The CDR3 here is CASSYRLDGEQYF. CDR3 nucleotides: TGTGCCAGCAGTTACCGCCTCGACGGGGAGCAGTACTTC.

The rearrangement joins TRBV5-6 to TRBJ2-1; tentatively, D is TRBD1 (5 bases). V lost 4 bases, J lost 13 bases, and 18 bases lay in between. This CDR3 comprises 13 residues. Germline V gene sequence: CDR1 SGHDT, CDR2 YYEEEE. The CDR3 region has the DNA TGTGCCAGCAGCACCCAGCAACCAAGGGGCCAGTTCTTC. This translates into CASSTQQPRGQFF.